Listed below are T cell receptor beta chains from one sample, sequenced in a study of T cell responses to AZD1222 COVID-19 vaccine. Assay: immunoSEQ multiplex PCR; the TCRdb copy retains only in-frame clones and omits some. The sample consists of around 60,000 clones, 81% of them appearing once. Specimen: peripheral blood, collected 28 days after the second AZD1222 dose. The origin of the receptors is an adult who received the AZD1222 COVID-19 vaccine. The conserved cysteine and the conserved F or W are not part of the CDR3 here. Only some rows state a clone size, as once, few, many or a class for expanded clones.

size: once
J: TRBJ2-3
V: TRBV30
CDR3: AWSVGARRPDTQY

size: .
J: TRBJ1-5
V: TRBV28
CDR3: ASSSRQPGQPQH

size: .
J: TRBJ2-3
V: TRBV18
CDR3: ASSPPYGTSGGGTDTQY

size: .
J: TRBJ1-5
V: TRBV19
CDR3: ASSQTGGGQPQH

size: .
J: TRBJ2-5
V: TRBV15
CDR3: ATSQDGGQETQY

size: .
J: TRBJ2-1
V: TRBV10-3
CDR3: AISDPGSYNEQF

size: .
J: TRBJ2-1
V: TRBV28
CDR3: ASSFPPDRGYEQF

size: few
J: TRBJ1-2
V: TRBV7-9
CDR3: ASSLGQDPTSGYT

size: .
J: TRBJ1-5
V: TRBV28
CDR3: ASSLSKTSFSGNQPQH

size: .
J: TRBJ1-1
V: TRBV2
CDR3: ASSRGGNTEAF

size: .
J: TRBJ2-1
V: TRBV7-9
CDR3: ASSLAEATHNEQF

size: few
J: TRBJ2-1
V: TRBV12-3/TRBV12-4
CDR3: ASMERGYNEQF

size: .
J: TRBJ1-5
V: TRBV2
CDR3: ASQSTASNQPQH